A selection of T cell receptor beta chains follows, all from one sample in a study of cytomegalovirus exposure and HLA in healthy donors. Using immunoSEQ multiplex PCR, the repertoire was profiled, and TCRdb retains in-frame clones only, with some absent. The table has 120,000 or so clones, roughly 86% seen once; the top ten hold under 2%. The specimen was PBMCs. These receptors all stem from a man aged 18 to 29 in good health and CMV-seronegative. Both conserved end residues are part of each CDR3. The listing skips clone size in some rows; elsewhere it reads once, few, many or a size class.

length	V	size	J	CDR3
14	TRBV6-1	-	TRBJ1-3	CASSEGSSGNTIYF
13	TRBV4-2	few	TRBJ2-3	CASLGDYTDTQYF
13	TRBV6-6	-	TRBJ2-5	CASSYSVGETQYF
14	TRBV6-4	-	TRBJ2-3	CASRGTSGADTQYF
19	TRBV9	-	TRBJ1-1	CASSAPPSGQGAWDTEAFF
14	TRBV27	once	TRBJ2-1	CASRPTVSPNEQFF
16	TRBV7-9	-	TRBJ2-1	CSSSFEGQGFDNEQFF
18	TRBV9	-	TRBJ2-5	CASSVGGAAGGRVETQYF
17	TRBV4-2	-	TRBJ2-1	CASSQDLRGGSYNEQFF
15	TRBV5-1	-	TRBJ1-5	CASSLAGDRYQPQHF
17	TRBV7-2	-	TRBJ2-5	CASSLGARGGPQETQYF
14	TRBV5-5	-	TRBJ1-2	CASSPLRDRDGYTF
14	TRBV6-1	-	TRBJ2-7	CASTLGDRPYEQYF
17	TRBV4-1	-	TRBJ1-6	CASSHPPRQSYNSPLHF
17	TRBV10-1	-	TRBJ2-4	CASSEPPGPVAKNIQYF
14	TRBV11-2	-	TRBJ1-1	CASSRFVEDFEAFF
14	TRBV6-1	-	TRBJ2-1	CASRPGQGSNEQFF
15	TRBV5-1	-	TRBJ2-1	CASSLTSGAYNEQFF
15	TRBV27	few	TRBJ1-1	CASSLSAGVRTEAFF
16	TRBV11-2	-	TRBJ2-2	CASSHYTPTRVGELFF
13	TRBV5-1	-	TRBJ2-7	CASSRSQGYEQYF
17	TRBV25-1	few	TRBJ1-1	CASSEPGQGHMNTEAFF
16	TRBV5-4	once	TRBJ2-5	CASSRLAGDARETQYF
15	TRBV5-8	-	TRBJ2-3	CASSREFQGADTQYF
18	TRBV12-5	-	TRBJ2-7	CASGPGTGGWESSYEQYF
16	TRBV19	-	TRBJ1-6	CASRENGGLYNSPLHF
13	TRBV27	-	TRBJ1-1	CASSTRQNTEAFF
11	TRBV5-4	-	TRBJ2-5	CASSHQETQYF
17	TRBV18	-	TRBJ2-1	CASSPPGVAGGYNEQFF
17	TRBV6-1	-	TRBJ1-2	CASSDSRSGRGNYGYTF
15	TRBV23-1	-	TRBJ1-5	CASSQWTDSNQPQHF
15	TRBV13	-	TRBJ2-1	CASSLNSGGTWGQFF
15	TRBV5-8	-	TRBJ1-1	CASSLEAVMNTEAFF
15	TRBV6-1	few	TRBJ2-2	CASSELAGGTGELFF
16	TRBV11-2	-	TRBJ1-1	CASSARRGSRNTEAFF
12	TRBV15	once	TRBJ1-1	CATSKGGEKAFF
16	TRBV7-2	-	TRBJ1-5	CASSLEMRTGDQPQHF
16	TRBV7-2	-	TRBJ1-6	CASSTGDRGPNSPLHF
15	TRBV7-8	-	TRBJ1-3	CASSPGQYSGNTIYF
16	TRBV4-2	-	TRBJ1-2	CASSQDRGQGAYGYTF
14	TRBV6-5	-	TRBJ2-5	CASSQVISSGEQYF
13	TRBV9	-	TRBJ2-7	CASSGLAGGEQYF
15	TRBV5-4	-	TRBJ2-4	CASSLAGTAKNIQYF
15	TRBV2	-	TRBJ2-2	CASRSTSGATGELFF
14	TRBV15	-	TRBJ2-7	CATSREGGAYEQYF